This is a list of T cell receptor beta chains from one sample in a study of blood T cell repertoires in COVID-19. Sequenced by immunoSEQ multiplex PCR; TCRdb stores in-frame clones only, minus some. The sample contains roughly 280,000 clones, 75% to 90% of which appear only once. Sample: peripheral blood. Receptors originate from a man aged 50-59 years with acute or convalescent COVID-19. Both conserved end residues are part of each CDR3.

V gene	CDR3 length	J gene	CDR3 protein
TRBV5-1	17	TRBJ2-2	CASSWREMTGGTGELFF
TRBV21-1	16	TRBJ2-2	CASSKGQRGGSGELFF
TRBV5-1	15	TRBJ1-1	CASSLNPTGETEAFF
TRBV11-3	13	TRBJ2-3	CASSSRDTDTQYF
TRBV15	15	TRBJ2-5	CATSRVVQGPETQYF
TRBV21-1	16	TRBJ1-5	CASSLGGRGLGQPQHF
TRBV19	14	TRBJ2-2	CASSMVERTGELFF
TRBV7-9	14	TRBJ2-3	CASSLGRSTDTQYF
TRBV5-6	17	TRBJ1-1	CASRPRSWDSVSTEAFF
TRBV9	15	TRBJ2-2	CASSTAGGKAGELFF
TRBV6-4	14	TRBJ1-2	CASFEQGQDYGYTF
TRBV6-6	14	TRBJ1-2	CASSSRDRGYGYTF
TRBV5-4	15	TRBJ2-4	CASSFGGSAKNIQYF
TRBV5-1	14	TRBJ2-7	CASSYGTGAYEQYF
TRBV7-2	14	TRBJ1-4	CASSSRRANEKLFF
TRBV7-9	16	TRBJ2-3	CASSLAELAGADTQYF
TRBV5-6	11	TRBJ1-2	CASSAGIGYTF
TRBV19	18	TRBJ1-5	CASTNSPHTGQGNQPQHF